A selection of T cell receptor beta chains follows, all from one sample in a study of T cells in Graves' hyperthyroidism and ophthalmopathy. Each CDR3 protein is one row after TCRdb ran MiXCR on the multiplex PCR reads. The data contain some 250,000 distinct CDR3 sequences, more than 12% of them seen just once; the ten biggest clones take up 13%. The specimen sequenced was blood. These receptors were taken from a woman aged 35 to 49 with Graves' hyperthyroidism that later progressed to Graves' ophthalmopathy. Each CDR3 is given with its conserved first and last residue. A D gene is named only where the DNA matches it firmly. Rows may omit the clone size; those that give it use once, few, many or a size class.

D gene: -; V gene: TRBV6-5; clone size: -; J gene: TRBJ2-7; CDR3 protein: CASSYDVREKYF; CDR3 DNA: TGTGCCAGCAGTTACGACGTCCGGGAGAAGTACTTC
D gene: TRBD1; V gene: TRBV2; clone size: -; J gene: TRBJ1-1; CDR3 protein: CASGTGWTEAFF; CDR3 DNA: TGTGCCAGTGGGACAGGGTGGACTGAAGCTTTCTTT
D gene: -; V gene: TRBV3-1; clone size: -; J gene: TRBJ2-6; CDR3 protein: CASSPLSYSGANVLTF; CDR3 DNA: TGTGCCAGCAGCCCCCTTTCGTACTCTGGGGCCAACGTCCTGACTTTC
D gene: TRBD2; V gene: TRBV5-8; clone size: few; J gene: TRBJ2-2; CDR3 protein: CASSLPASGAGELFF; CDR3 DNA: TGTGCCAGCAGCTTGCCGGCTAGCGGGGCCGGGGAGCTGTTTTTT
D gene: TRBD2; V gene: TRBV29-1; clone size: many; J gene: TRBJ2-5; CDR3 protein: CSVDGTSGSSFETQYF; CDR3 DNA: TGCAGCGTTGACGGGACTAGCGGGAGTAGTTTCGAGACCCAGTACTTC
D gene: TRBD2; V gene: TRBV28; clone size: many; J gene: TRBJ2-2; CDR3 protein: CASSQSGRGNTGELFF; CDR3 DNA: TGTGCCAGCAGTCAAAGCGGGAGAGGGAACACCGGGGAGCTGTTTTTT
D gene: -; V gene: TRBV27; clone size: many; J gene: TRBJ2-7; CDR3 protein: CASSPLDTRNEQYF; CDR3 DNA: TGTGCCAGCAGTCCCTTGGATACCCGGAACGAGCAGTACTTC
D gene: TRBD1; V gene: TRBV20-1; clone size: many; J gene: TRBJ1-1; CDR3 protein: CRTARGDTEAFF; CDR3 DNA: TGCAGGACGGCCAGGGGGGACACTGAAGCTTTCTTT
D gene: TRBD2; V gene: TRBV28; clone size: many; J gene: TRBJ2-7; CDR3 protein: CASRYQFRDTGLAGLPYEQYF; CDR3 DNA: TGTGCCAGCAGATACCAATTCCGGGACACTGGACTAGCGGGGCTTCCCTACGAGCAGTACTTC
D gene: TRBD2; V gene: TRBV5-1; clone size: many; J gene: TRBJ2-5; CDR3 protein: CASSLAGLAGGRETQYF; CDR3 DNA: TGCGCCAGCAGCTTGGCCGGACTAGCGGGAGGCCGGGAGACCCAGTACTTC
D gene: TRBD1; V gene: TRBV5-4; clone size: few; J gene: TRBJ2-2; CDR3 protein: CASSLSGTGIGELFF; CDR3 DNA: TGTGCCAGCAGCTTATCCGGGACAGGGATCGGGGAGCTGTTTTTT
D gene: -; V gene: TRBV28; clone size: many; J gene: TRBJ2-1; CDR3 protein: CASSLGGMGGYNEQFF; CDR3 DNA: TGTGCCAGCAGTTTAGGGGGGATGGGGGGATACAATGAGCAGTTCTTC
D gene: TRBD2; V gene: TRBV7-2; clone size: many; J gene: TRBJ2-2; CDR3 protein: CASSAWTSGELFF; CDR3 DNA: TGTGCCAGCAGCGCCTGGACTAGCGGGGAGCTGTTTTTT
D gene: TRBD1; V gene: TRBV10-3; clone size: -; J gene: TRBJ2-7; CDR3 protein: CAASGQGSPYEQYF; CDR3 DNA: TGTGCCGCGTCGGGACAGGGGAGTCCCTACGAGCAGTACTTC
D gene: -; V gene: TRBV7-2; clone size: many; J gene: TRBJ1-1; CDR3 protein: CASSFRTIMNTEAFF; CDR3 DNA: TGTGCCAGCAGCTTCCGGACAATAATGAACACTGAAGCTTTCTTT
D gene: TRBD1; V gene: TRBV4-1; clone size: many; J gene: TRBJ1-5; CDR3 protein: CASSHPGQKNQPQHF; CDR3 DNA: TGCGCCAGCAGCCATCCGGGACAGAAGAATCAGCCCCAGCATTTT
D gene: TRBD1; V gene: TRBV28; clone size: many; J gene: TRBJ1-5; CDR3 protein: CASSTTGSQPQHF; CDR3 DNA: TGTGCCAGCAGTACGACAGGGAGCCAGCCCCAGCATTTT
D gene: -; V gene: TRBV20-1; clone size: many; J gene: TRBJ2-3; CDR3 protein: CSASSRLRDTQYF; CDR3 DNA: TGCAGTGCTAGTTCCAGGCTTAGAGATACGCAGTATTTT
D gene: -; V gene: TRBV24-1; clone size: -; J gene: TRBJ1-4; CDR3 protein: CATPGGANEKLFF; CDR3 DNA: TGTGCCACCCCGGGGGGGGCTAATGAAAAACTGTTTTTT
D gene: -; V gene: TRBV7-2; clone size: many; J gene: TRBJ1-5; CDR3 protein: CASSLTGPSNQPQHF; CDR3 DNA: TGTGCCAGCAGCTTAACAGGACCTAGCAATCAGCCCCAGCATTTT
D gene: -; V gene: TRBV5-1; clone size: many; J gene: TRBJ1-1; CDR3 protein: CASSRGENTEAFF; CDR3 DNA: TGCGCCAGCAGCCGGGGGGAAAACACTGAAGCTTTCTTT
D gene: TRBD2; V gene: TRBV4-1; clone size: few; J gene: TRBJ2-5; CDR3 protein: CASSQDGVAGEETQYF; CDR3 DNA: TGCGCCAGCAGCCAAGATGGGGTAGCGGGAGAAGAGACCCAGTACTTC
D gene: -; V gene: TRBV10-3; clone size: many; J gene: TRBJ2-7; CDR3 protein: CAISEPVSYEQYF; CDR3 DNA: TGTGCCATCAGTGAGCCGGTTAGCTACGAGCAGTACTTC
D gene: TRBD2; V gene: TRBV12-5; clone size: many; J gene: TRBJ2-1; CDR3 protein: CASGPNLRAGKSYNEQFF; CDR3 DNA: TGTGCTAGTGGCCCCAATCTTCGAGCGGGAAAGTCCTACAATGAGCAGTTCTTC
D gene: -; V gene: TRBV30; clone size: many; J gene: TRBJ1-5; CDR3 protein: CAWSRAQGSPPQHF; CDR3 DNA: TGTGCCTGGAGTAGAGCGCAGGGTAGTCCGCCCCAGCATTTT
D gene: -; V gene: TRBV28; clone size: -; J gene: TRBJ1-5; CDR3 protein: CASSWTMNSNQPQHF; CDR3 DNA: TGTGCCAGCAGTTGGACAATGAATAGCAATCAGCCCCAGCATTTT
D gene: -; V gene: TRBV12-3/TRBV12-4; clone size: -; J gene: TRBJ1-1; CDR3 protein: CASSFSGRPNTEAFF; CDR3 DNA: TGTGCCAGCAGTTTTTCAGGAAGGCCCAACACTGAAGCTTTCTTT
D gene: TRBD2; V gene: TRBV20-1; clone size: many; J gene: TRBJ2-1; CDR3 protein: CTSGSSYNEQFF; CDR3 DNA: TGCACCAGCGGGAGCTCCTACAATGAGCAGTTCTTC
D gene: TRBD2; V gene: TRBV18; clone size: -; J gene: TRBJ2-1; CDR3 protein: CASSPPIAGGRNNEQFF; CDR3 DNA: TGTGCCAGCTCACCACCGATAGCGGGAGGGCGTAACAATGAGCAGTTCTTC
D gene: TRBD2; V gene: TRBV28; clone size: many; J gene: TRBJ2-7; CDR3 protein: CASSLRIRLAGSRYEQYF; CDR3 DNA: TGTGCCAGCAGTTTAAGGATCCGACTAGCGGGAAGTAGGTACGAGCAGTACTTC
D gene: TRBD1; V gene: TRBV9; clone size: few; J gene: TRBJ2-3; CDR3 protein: CASSLGQGFTDTQYF; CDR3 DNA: TGTGCCAGCAGCCTTGGACAGGGGTTCACAGATACGCAGTATTTT
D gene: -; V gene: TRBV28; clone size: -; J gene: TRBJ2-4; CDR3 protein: CASSLWAGAKNIQYF; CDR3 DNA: TGTGCCAGCAGTTTATGGGCAGGGGCCAAAAACATTCAGTACTTC
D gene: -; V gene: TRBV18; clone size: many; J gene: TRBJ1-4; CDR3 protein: CASSRTVNEKLFF; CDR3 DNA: TGTGCCAGCTCACGGACAGTTAATGAAAAACTGTTTTTT
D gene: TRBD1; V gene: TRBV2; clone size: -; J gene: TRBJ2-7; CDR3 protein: CASSRTGAKEQYF; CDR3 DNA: TGTGCCAGCAGTCGGACAGGGGCTAAGGAGCAGTACTTC
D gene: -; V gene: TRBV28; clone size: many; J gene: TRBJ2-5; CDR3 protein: CASSLDWYGQNQETQYF; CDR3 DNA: TGTGCCAGCAGTCTAGATTGGTATGGACAGAATCAAGAGACCCAGTACTTC
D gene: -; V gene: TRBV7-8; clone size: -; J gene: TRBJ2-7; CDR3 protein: CASSSYPRILSSYGQYF; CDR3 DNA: TGTGCCAGCAGCTCCTATCCGCGGATTCTTAGCTCCTACGGGCAGTACTTC
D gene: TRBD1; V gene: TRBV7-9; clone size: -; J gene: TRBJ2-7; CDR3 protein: CASSLQGQGVAGEQYF; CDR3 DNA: TGTGCCAGCAGCTTACAAGGACAGGGGGTGGCGGGCGAGCAGTACTTC
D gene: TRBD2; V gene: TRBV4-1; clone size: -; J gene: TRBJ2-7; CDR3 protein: CASSQDYLAGGSYEQYF; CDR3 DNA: TGCGCCAGCAGCCAAGATTATCTAGCGGGAGGGTCCTACGAGCAGTACTTC
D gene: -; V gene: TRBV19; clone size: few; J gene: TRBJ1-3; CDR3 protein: CASSILVSGNTIYF; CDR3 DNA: TGTGCCAGTAGTATCCTGGTCTCTGGAAACACCATATATTTT
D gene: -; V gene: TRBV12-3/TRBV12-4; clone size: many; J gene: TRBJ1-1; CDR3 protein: CASSVIWVVAPPRTEAFF; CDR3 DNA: TGTGCCAGCAGTGTAATTTGGGTCGTGGCACCGCCTAGGACTGAAGCTTTCTTT
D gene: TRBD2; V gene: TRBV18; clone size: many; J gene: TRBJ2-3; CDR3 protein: CASSPRDGRLDTQYF; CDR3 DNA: TGTGCCAGCTCACCACGAGACGGGAGGCTAGATACGCAGTATTTT
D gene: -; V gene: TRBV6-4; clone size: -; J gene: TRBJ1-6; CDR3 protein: CASSEGGSNSPLHF; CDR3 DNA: TGTGCCAGCAGTGAAGGAGGGTCTAATTCACCCCTCCACTTT
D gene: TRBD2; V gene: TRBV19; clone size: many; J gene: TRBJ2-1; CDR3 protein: CASSIVLAGSYNEQFF; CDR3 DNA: TGTGCCAGTAGTATAGTCCTAGCGGGGTCCTACAATGAGCAGTTCTTC
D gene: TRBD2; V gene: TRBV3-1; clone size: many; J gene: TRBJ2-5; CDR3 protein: CASSQDVRREETQYF; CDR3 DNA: TGTGCCAGCAGCCAAGATGTTAGGCGGGAGGAGACCCAGTACTTC
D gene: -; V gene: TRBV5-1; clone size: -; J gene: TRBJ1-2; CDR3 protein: CASSLESPGGLDGYTF; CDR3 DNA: TGCGCCAGCAGCTTGGAATCGCCAGGCGGTTTAGATGGCTACACCTTC
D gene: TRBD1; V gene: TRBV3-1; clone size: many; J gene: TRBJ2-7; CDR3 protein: CASSPNPGQGHHEQYF; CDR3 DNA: TGTGCCAGCAGTCCTAACCCGGGACAGGGGCACCACGAGCAGTACTTC
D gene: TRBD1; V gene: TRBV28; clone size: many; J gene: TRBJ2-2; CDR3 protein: CASAPPGQTGELFF; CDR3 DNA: TGTGCCAGCGCTCCCCCGGGACAGACCGGGGAGCTGTTTTTT
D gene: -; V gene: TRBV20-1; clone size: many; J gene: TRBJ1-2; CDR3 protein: CSARHPNYGYTF; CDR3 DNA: TGCAGTGCTAGGCACCCTAACTATGGCTACACCTTC
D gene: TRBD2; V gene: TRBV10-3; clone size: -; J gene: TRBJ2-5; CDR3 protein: CAISEATGLGEETQYF; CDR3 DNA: TGTGCCATCAGTGAGGCGACGGGACTAGGGGAAGAGACCCAGTACTTC
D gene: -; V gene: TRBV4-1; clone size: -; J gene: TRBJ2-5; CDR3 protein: CASSPPGRYRQETQYF; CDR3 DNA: TGCGCCAGCAGCCCCCCCGGGCGCTACCGACAAGAGACCCAGTACTTC
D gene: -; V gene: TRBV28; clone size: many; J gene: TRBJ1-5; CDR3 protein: CASSLLSSRNQPQHF; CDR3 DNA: TGTGCCAGCAGTCTCCTCAGTTCACGCAATCAGCCCCAGCATTTT
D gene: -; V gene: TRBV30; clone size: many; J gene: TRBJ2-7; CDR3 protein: CAWSGGGVNSYEQYF; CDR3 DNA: TGTGCCTGGAGTGGGGGCGGAGTAAACTCCTACGAGCAGTACTTC
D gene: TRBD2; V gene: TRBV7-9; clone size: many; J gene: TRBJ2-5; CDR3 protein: CASSPSGTSKKETQYF; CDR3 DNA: TGTGCCAGCAGCCCGAGCGGGACTAGCAAAAAAGAGACCCAGTACTTC
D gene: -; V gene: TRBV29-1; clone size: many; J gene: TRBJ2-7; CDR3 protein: CSAGVYSSYEQYF; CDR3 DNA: TGCAGCGCCGGGGTTTACAGCTCCTACGAGCAGTACTTC
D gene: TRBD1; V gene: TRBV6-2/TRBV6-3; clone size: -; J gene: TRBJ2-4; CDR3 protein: CASSPGQGPLAKNIQYF; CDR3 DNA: TGTGCCAGCAGCCCGGGACAGGGGCCACTAGCCAAAAACATTCAGTACTTC